This is a list of T cell receptor beta chains from one sample in a study of tissue-resident memory T cells in lung cancer. TCRdb re-derived calls from the reads in MiXCR, one entry per CDR3 protein. Of about 410 distinct CDR3 sequences listed, 17% were seen once; the top ten hold around two fifths. Sequenced: CD103- CD8+ T cells from lung tumor tissue. The source of these receptors is a human donor with treatment-naive lung cancer (subtype not recorded). Both conserved end residues are part of each CDR3. D genes are given only for firm matches. The size of a clone is reported for some rows only, either as once, few or many, or as a class for expanded clones.

length | D | size | J | V | CDR3 | DNA
15 | - | large | TRBJ2-3 | TRBV27 | CASSPYIGSTDTQYF | TGTGCCAGCAGCCCTTACATCGGGAGCACAGATACGCAGTATTTT
17 | TRBD2 | medium-sized | TRBJ2-1 | TRBV4-1 | CASSQDYLAGGRAEQFF | TGCGCCAGCAGCCAAGATTACCTAGCGGGGGGCCGGGCTGAGCAGTTCTTC
15 | TRBD2 | large | TRBJ2-1 | TRBV28 | CASSSRLAGGGEQFF | TGTGCCAGCAGTTCCCGACTAGCGGGAGGCGGTGAGCAGTTCTTC
15 | - | hyperexpanded | TRBJ2-7 | TRBV4-3 | CASSQVQGGSYEQYF | TGCGCCAGCAGCCAAGTCCAAGGGGGTTCCTACGAGCAGTACTTC
15 | - | medium-sized | TRBJ1-6 | TRBV5-6 | CASSLGPGGSSPLHF | TGTGCCAGCAGCTTGGGCCCTGGGGGTAGTTCACCCCTCCACTTT
13 | - | - | TRBJ2-7 | TRBV7-6 | CASSSGPNYEQYF | TGTGCCAGCAGCTCCGGGCCAAACTACGAGCAGTACTTC
16 | TRBD1 | medium-sized | TRBJ1-6 | TRBV4-2 | CASSQAQGAGNSPLHF | TGTGCCAGCAGCCAAGCACAGGGGGCTGGTAATTCACCCCTCCACTTT
13 | - | - | TRBJ2-7 | TRBV6-2/TRBV6-3 | CASRLIEGSEQYF | TGTGCCAGCAGACTTATAGAGGGTTCCGAGCAGTACTTC
13 | - | - | TRBJ2-6 | TRBV5-4 | CASSPPGANVLTF | TGTGCCAGCAGCCCACCTGGGGCCAACGTCCTGACTTTC
15 | TRBD2 | - | TRBJ2-3 | TRBV7-2 | CASSLSEGGTDTQYF | TGTGCCAGCAGCTTATCGGAGGGAGGGACAGATACGCAGTATTTT
14 | - | - | TRBJ1-1 | TRBV7-6 | CASSLGLGNTEAFF | TGTGCCAGCAGCTTAGGCCTTGGAAACACTGAAGCTTTCTTT
17 | TRBD1 | large | TRBJ2-7 | TRBV27 | CASSFFSSGQGAYEQYF | TGTGCCAGCAGTTTTTTTTCCTCAGGACAGGGGGCATACGAGCAGTACTTC
23 | - | - | TRBJ2-1 | TRBV5-4 | CASSIYLCSATFPQGAPYNEQFF | -
12 | - | medium-sized | TRBJ2-7 | TRBV7-9 | CASSLGRGEQYF | TGTGCCAGCAGCCTGGGCCGTGGCGAGCAGTACTTC
14 | - | large | TRBJ2-7 | TRBV9 | CASSPTGGYYEQYF | TGTGCCAGCAGCCCCACCGGTGGGTACTACGAGCAGTACTTC
13 | - | large | TRBJ2-7 | TRBV11-2 | CASSLDRSGLGDF | TGTGCCAGCAGCTTAGATCGATCGGGCCTAGGGGACTTC
16 | - | - | TRBJ2-2 | TRBV30 | CAWSTWNREATGELFF | TGTGCCTGGAGTACTTGGAACAGGGAGGCCACCGGGGAGCTGTTTTTT
14 | - | large | TRBJ2-7 | TRBV14 | CASSQGGSKYEQYF | TGTGCCAGCAGCCAAGGGGGGAGCAAATACGAGCAGTACTTC
14 | - | - | TRBJ2-5 | TRBV6-6 | CASSYLPSGEIQYF | TGTGCCAGCAGTTACTTACCATCGGGGGAGATCCAGTACTTT
14 | - | large | TRBJ2-7 | TRBV9 | CASAVGTRSYEQYF | TGTGCCAGCGCCGTAGGTACAAGAAGCTACGAGCAGTACTTC
11 | - | hyperexpanded | TRBJ2-1 | TRBV12-3/TRBV12-4 | CASSLYNEQFF | TGTGCCAGCAGTTTGTACAATGAGCAGTTCTTC
15 | TRBD2 | - | TRBJ2-1 | TRBV27 | CASSRGLAGVNEQFF | TGTGCCAGCAGTAGGGGACTAGCGGGAGTCAATGAGCAGTTCTTC
16 | - | - | TRBJ2-2 | TRBV6-6 | CASSYSRSINTGELFF | TGTGCCAGCAGTTACTCGAGGTCAATTAACACCGGGGAGCTGTTTTTT
13 | - | - | TRBJ2-7 | TRBV7-6 | CSSSSGPNYEQYF | TGTTCCAGCAGCTCCGGGCCAAACTACGAGCAGTACTTC
14 | TRBD1 | - | TRBJ2-7 | TRBV15 | CATSAGTGDYEQYF | TGTGCCACCAGCGCCGGGACAGGAGACTACGAGCAGTACTTC
14 | TRBD1 | few | TRBJ1-2 | TRBV6-5 | CASSVQGGGYGYTF | TGTGCCAGCAGTGTACAGGGGGGTGGCTATGGCTACACCTTC
14 | TRBD1 | medium-sized | TRBJ1-2 | TRBV13 | CASSTSPGGRGYTF | TGTGCCAGCAGCACCAGCCCAGGGGGCCGGGGCTACACCTTC
14 | TRBD1 | large | TRBJ2-1 | TRBV7-6 | CASSSKTGLNEQFF | TGTGCCAGCAGCTCAAAGACAGGGTTGAATGAGCAGTTCTTC
13 | - | large | TRBJ2-3 | TRBV6-5 | CASSDAFTDTQYF | TGTGCCAGCAGCGATGCTTTCACAGATACGCAGTATTTT
15 | - | large | TRBJ1-1 | TRBV15 | CATSRDREGGAEAFF | TGTGCCACCAGCAGAGATCGGGAAGGCGGCGCTGAAGCTTTCTTT
9 | - | medium-sized | TRBJ1-1 | TRBV20-1 | CSTNTEAFF | TGCAGTACGAACACTGAAGCTTTCTTT
15 | - | large | TRBJ2-5 | TRBV7-7 | CASSLGPSVRETQYF | TGTGCTAGCAGCTTAGGTCCTAGCGTGAGGGAGACCCAGTACTTC
14 | - | large | TRBJ1-1 | TRBV10-2 | CASSETDGNTEAFF | TGCGCCAGCAGTGAAACGGACGGTAACACTGAAGCTTTCTTT
13 | - | - | TRBJ2-3 | TRBV27 | CASSLSRTDTQYF | TGTGCCAGCAGTTTATCTCGCACAGATACGCAGTATTTT
16 | TRBD2 | medium-sized | TRBJ2-1 | TRBV6-5 | CASSPTGTSGASEQFF | TGTGCCAGCAGCCCCACCGGGACTAGCGGAGCCAGTGAGCAGTTCTTC
15 | TRBD1 | large | TRBJ2-7 | TRBV6-2/TRBV6-3 | CASTLHRDRVVEQYF | TGTGCCAGCACCCTGCACCGGGACAGGGTAGTCGAGCAGTACTTC
17 | TRBD2 | large | TRBJ2-2 | TRBV4-3 | CASSQDGLAGDTGELFF | TGCGCCAGCAGCCAAGACGGACTAGCGGGAGACACCGGGGAGCTGTTTTTT
15 | - | hyperexpanded | TRBJ1-5 | TRBV29-1 | CSVVTGRNSNQPQHF | TGCAGCGTTGTAACCGGGAGAAATAGCAATCAGCCCCAGCATTTT
14 | - | - | TRBJ1-2 | TRBV9 | CASSVDPGVYGYTF | TGTGCCAGCAGCGTTGATCCCGGGGTCTATGGCTACACCTTC
13 | - | large | TRBJ2-5 | TRBV7-6 | CASSLGVWETQYF | TGTGCCAGCAGCTTGGGGGTTTGGGAGACCCAGTACTTC
14 | TRBD1 | - | TRBJ2-7 | TRBV6-5 | CANSPSGQDYEQYF | TGTGCCAACAGTCCGTCGGGACAGGACTACGAGCAGTACTTC
14 | - | - | TRBJ1-1 | TRBV6-5 | CASSYDGQNTQAFF | TGTGCCAGCAGTTACGACGGACAGAACACTCAAGCTTTCTTT
18 | TRBD2 | large | TRBJ2-7 | TRBV4-1 | CASSAPEKLAGVSYEQYF | TGCGCCAGCAGCGCCCCGGAGAAACTAGCGGGAGTCTCCTACGAGCAGTACTTC
18 | TRBD2 | - | TRBJ2-3 | TRBV20-1 | CSARDRSSGRIGADTQYF | TGCAGTGCTAGAGATCGGTCTAGCGGGAGGATTGGTGCAGATACGCAGTATTTT
12 | - | large | TRBJ2-1 | TRBV6-5 | CASSSGYNEQFF | TGTGCCAGCAGTTCAGGTTACAATGAGCAGTTCTTC
11 | - | - | TRBJ2-3 | TRBV29-1 | CSVAGTDTQYF | TGCAGCGTTGCTGGCACAGATACGCAGTATTTT
15 | TRBD1 | large | TRBJ1-5 | TRBV12-3/TRBV12-4 | CASSLTGSRNQPQHF | TGTGCCAGCAGTCTGACAGGGAGTCGCAATCAGCCCCAGCATTTT
15 | TRBD1 | few | TRBJ1-1 | TRBV7-9 | CASSATGDLNTEAFF | TGTGCCAGCAGCGCCACAGGGGACCTGAACACTGAAGCTTTCTTT
17 | TRBD1 | large | TRBJ1-5 | TRBV27 | CASSLSAGGGGNQPQHF | TGTGCCAGCAGTTTATCCGCAGGGGGAGGTGGCAATCAGCCCCAGCATTTT
14 | - | few | TRBJ2-7 | TRBV7-3 | CASSLGGGMGEQYF | TGTGCCAGCAGCTTAGGTGGGGGCATGGGGGAGCAGTACTTC
15 | - | hyperexpanded | TRBJ1-1 | TRBV7-3 | CASSPLGGLNTEAFF | TGTGCCAGCAGCCCGTTGGGAGGACTGAACACTGAAGCTTTCTTT
16 | - | - | TRBJ2-7 | TRBV28 | CASIPHGARGREEQYF | TGTGCCAGCATCCCCCACGGGGCGAGAGGGAGAGAAGAGCAGTACTTC
14 | - | few | TRBJ1-1 | TRBV6-5 | CASSYDGQNTEAFF | TGTGCCAGCAGTTACGACGGACAGAACACTGAAGCTTTCTTT
14 | TRBD1 | medium-sized | TRBJ1-1 | TRBV19 | CASSKQGATTEAFF | TGTGCCAGTAGTAAACAGGGGGCGACCACTGAAGCTTTCTTT
17 | TRBD1 | medium-sized | TRBJ2-7 | TRBV25-1 | CASSHGTGDPSRYEQYF | TGTGCCAGCAGTCATGGGACAGGAGATCCTAGTCGCTACGAGCAGTACTTC
13 | - | large | TRBJ1-2 | TRBV7-2 | CASSLYGGYGYTF | TGTGCCAGCAGCCTATACGGGGGCTATGGCTACACCTTC
16 | - | few | TRBJ2-3 | TRBV15 | CATSRVAGGDTDTQYF | TGTGCCACCAGCAGAGTTGCTGGGGGAGACACAGATACGCAGTATTTT
17 | - | - | TRBJ2-1 | TRBV7-9 | CASSPRGGTARYNEQFF | TGTGCCAGCAGCCCCAGGGGCGGGACGGCCCGATACAATGAGCAGTTCTTC
15 | TRBD2 | few | TRBJ2-1 | TRBV4-3 | CASSQGAGAPVEQFF | TGCGCCAGCAGCCAAGGAGCGGGAGCCCCCGTTGAGCAGTTCTTC
17 | - | few | TRBJ1-4 | TRBV15 | CATSRGVGGATNEKLFF | TGTGCCACCAGCAGAGGGGTAGGGGGAGCAACTAATGAAAAACTGTTTTTT